The rows below give T cell receptor beta chains drawn from one sample of a study of shared clonotypes between healthy human individuals. Repertoires were generated with immunoSEQ multiplex PCR, while TCRdb's copy carries only in-frame clones and drops some. This table has roughly 2,500,000 clones, 80% to 95% appearing once. Sequencing input: naive CD4+ T cells from PBMCs. The receptors were gathered from a man aged 18 to 30 in good health. Some clones in this sample may be carry-over from other donors' samples. The conserved cysteine and the conserved F or W are not part of the CDR3 here. The size entry is marked missing in some rows and otherwise reads once, few, many or a size class.

J gene,V gene,clone size,CDR3 protein
TRBJ1-1,TRBV6-6,NA,ASTLGDTEAF
TRBJ2-1,TRBV12-2,NA,ASRLAQNEQF
TRBJ2-5,TRBV7-9,NA,ASCPEWGGGTQY
TRBJ1-2,TRBV14,NA,ASSQARVNYGYT
TRBJ2-1,TRBV29-1,NA,SVEASGRYNEQF
TRBJ2-2,TRBV4-1,NA,ASSRGQGRTRDTGELF
TRBJ2-3,TRBV2,NA,ASSEGFPEY
TRBJ2-7,TRBV7-2,NA,ASSLGRDRGYEQY
TRBJ1-1,TRBV7-9,NA,ASSLVNSVTLGTEAF
TRBJ1-4,TRBV27,once,ASSLRDRGEKLF
TRBJ2-2,TRBV12-2,NA,ASLHRTRTQTLGNTGELF
TRBJ2-7,TRBV28,NA,ASTNSRDYEQY
TRBJ2-3,TRBV7-8,NA,ASSTVPDTQY
TRBJ2-1,TRBV5-3,once,ARSLAQGWSHSTGINEQF
TRBJ1-2,TRBV7-9,NA,ASSLPTGSGYT
TRBJ2-5,TRBV7-2,NA,ASSLRARGIGETQY
TRBJ1-3,TRBV5-1,NA,ASSFGASSGNTIY
TRBJ1-4,TRBV4-1,NA,ASSQDGGRGEKLF
TRBJ2-7,TRBV5-1,NA,ASSLQGVYTYEQY
TRBJ2-7,TRBV27,NA,ASSLGGAAYEQY
TRBJ2-4,TRBV18,NA,ASSPGQGVAKNIQY
TRBJ1-2,TRBV28,NA,ASSVRDGINYGYT
TRBJ2-7,TRBV5-1,NA,ASRNTGQGSYEQY
TRBJ1-4,TRBV5-1,NA,ASSSDRGNEKLF
TRBJ1-1,TRBV7-8,once,ASSLVGGNTEAF
TRBJ1-2,TRBV6-5,NA,ASSYSLRLPTGYT
TRBJ2-1,TRBV29-1,NA,SVRNNEQF
TRBJ2-5,TRBV15,once,ATSRTGNPQETQY
TRBJ2-7,TRBV4-1,NA,ASSQARDYEQY
TRBJ1-5,TRBV6-1,NA,ASSEAGTSNQPQH
TRBJ2-4,TRBV5-4,NA,ASSLAGVGAKNIQY
TRBJ1-2,TRBV15,NA,ATSRGGGYGYT
TRBJ1-4,TRBV7-9,NA,ASSLQSGNEKLF
TRBJ2-3,TRBV19,NA,ASTTGFTDTQY
TRBJ2-7,TRBV28,NA,ASSFTFYEQY
TRBJ1-2,TRBV18,NA,ASSPDVGGYGYT
TRBJ2-1,TRBV7-3,NA,ASSLEPLVGDEQF
TRBJ2-7,TRBV10-1,NA,ASTGGRAAYEQY
TRBJ2-2,TRBV7-6,NA,ASSLKVTGSAVLF
TRBJ1-1,TRBV5-1,NA,ASSLYSFTGNTEAF
TRBJ1-3,TRBV9,NA,ASSAGTASSGNTIY
TRBJ2-3,TRBV29-1,NA,SVEQGQGGGTQY
TRBJ1-1,TRBV28,NA,ASSFGDRARLAF
TRBJ1-1,TRBV6-6,few,ASSYNPANTEAF
TRBJ1-2,TRBV28,NA,ASNTGSGQINYGYT
TRBJ2-4,TRBV7-2,NA,ASSLRERTENIQY
TRBJ2-2,TRBV19,NA,ASSRWRAQNTGELF
TRBJ2-7,TRBV27,NA,ASSHSGGVGYEQY
TRBJ2-5,TRBV30,NA,AWSVATSLGETQY
TRBJ2-2,TRBV6-4,NA,ASSAHDEGELF
TRBJ1-1,TRBV5-1,few,ASSSGYGTEAF
TRBJ1-5,TRBV6-5,few,ASTKTRGQPQH
TRBJ1-3,TRBV30,NA,AWSLGQGNTIY
TRBJ2-7,TRBV28,NA,ASSLRLGEQY
TRBJ2-7,TRBV11-2,NA,ASSKYVGRAYEQY